This is a list of T cell receptor beta chains from one sample in a study of CD8 T cells in ankylosing spondylitis. TCRdb re-called the 5' RACE reads with MiXCR, one entry per CDR3 protein. Of around 150,000 distinct CDR3 sequences in the sample, roughly 34% were seen once. Sequencing input: synovial fluid, either unsorted or a sorted T cell fraction (not recorded which). The receptors here all came from a male donor with ankylosing spondylitis. The CDR3 runs from the conserved cysteine through the conserved F or W. Fields, in order: J gene, V gene, clone size, D gene, CDR3 DNA, CDR3 protein. The D gene is left open where the match is weak. Clone size is not always given. Where it is, it says once, few, many or a class for expanded clones.

j_call: TRBJ2-1; v_call: TRBV12-3/TRBV12-4; clone_size: few; d_call: TRBD1; cdr3_nt: TGTGCCAGCAGTCCGGGGACAGGGGCCTCATACAATGAGCAGTTCTTC; cdr3_aa: CASSPGTGASYNEQFF
j_call: TRBJ2-1; v_call: TRBV2; clone_size: many; d_call: TRBD2; cdr3_nt: TGTGCCAGCAGCGAAGATAGCGGGGGGCCCTACAATGAGCAGTTCTTC; cdr3_aa: CASSEDSGGPYNEQFF
j_call: TRBJ2-1; v_call: TRBV5-1; clone_size: NA; d_call: NA; cdr3_nt: TGCGCCAGCAGTCAGTCGACAGGAAGCTCCTACAATGAGCAGTTCTTC; cdr3_aa: CASSQSTGSSYNEQFF
j_call: TRBJ2-7; v_call: TRBV7-9; clone_size: NA; d_call: NA; cdr3_nt: TGTGCCAGCAGCTCCTTCAGGGACTACGAGCAGTACTTC; cdr3_aa: CASSSFRDYEQYF
j_call: TRBJ2-1; v_call: TRBV7-8; clone_size: NA; d_call: NA; cdr3_nt: TGTGCCAGCAGCTTAATGAGGACCACCTATGGCAATGAGCAGTTCTTC; cdr3_aa: CASSLMRTTYGNEQFF
j_call: TRBJ2-7; v_call: TRBV28; clone_size: NA; d_call: TRBD2; cdr3_nt: TGTGCCAGCAGCTCCATGTCTAGCGGGAGCGACGGGCGGACCTACGAGCAGTACTTC; cdr3_aa: CASSSMSSGSDGRTYEQYF
j_call: TRBJ1-5; v_call: TRBV6-1; clone_size: NA; d_call: TRBD1; cdr3_nt: TGTGCCAGCAGTGAAGCACAGGGGGGGACCGTCAGGAGGCCCCAGCATTTT; cdr3_aa: CASSEAQGGTVRRPQHF
j_call: TRBJ2-1; v_call: TRBV19; clone_size: NA; d_call: TRBD2; cdr3_nt: TGTGCCAGCATCGGACTAGCGGGCTCCTACAATGAGCAGTTCTTC; cdr3_aa: CASIGLAGSYNEQFF
j_call: TRBJ1-2; v_call: TRBV18; clone_size: many; d_call: NA; cdr3_nt: TGTGCCAGCTCACCACCGTACCCCCCGGGGGCTGGCTACACCTTC; cdr3_aa: CASSPPYPPGAGYTF
j_call: TRBJ2-1; v_call: TRBV9; clone_size: few; d_call: TRBD2; cdr3_nt: TGTGCCAGCAGCCGACTAGCGGGAGCGTACAATGAGCAGTTCTTC; cdr3_aa: CASSRLAGAYNEQFF
j_call: TRBJ1-6; v_call: TRBV7-3; clone_size: NA; d_call: NA; cdr3_nt: TGTGCCAGCAGCTTAACCGGGCACGATTCACCCCTCCACTTT; cdr3_aa: CASSLTGHDSPLHF
j_call: TRBJ2-1; v_call: TRBV7-8; clone_size: NA; d_call: NA; cdr3_nt: TGTGCCAGCAGCCAGATCAATGAGCAGTTCTTC; cdr3_aa: CASSQINEQFF
j_call: TRBJ2-1; v_call: TRBV4-2; clone_size: many; d_call: NA; cdr3_nt: TGTGCCAGCAGCCAAGAGTTAACTAGGGTCTCCTACAATGAGCAGTTCTTC; cdr3_aa: CASSQELTRVSYNEQFF
j_call: TRBJ1-5; v_call: TRBV19; clone_size: many; d_call: TRBD1; cdr3_nt: TGTGCCAGTAAGGGACAGCCTGTACTCTCGCAGCCCCAGCATTTT; cdr3_aa: CASKGQPVLSQPQHF
j_call: TRBJ2-5; v_call: TRBV7-9; clone_size: few; d_call: NA; cdr3_nt: TGTGCCAGCAGCTTCGGTGCTCAAGAGACCCAGTACTTC; cdr3_aa: CASSFGAQETQYF
j_call: TRBJ1-2; v_call: TRBV29-1; clone_size: NA; d_call: TRBD1; cdr3_nt: TGCAGCGTGGACAGGGACAGTGTTAACTATGGCTACACCTTC; cdr3_aa: CSVDRDSVNYGYTF
j_call: TRBJ2-1; v_call: TRBV20-1; clone_size: NA; d_call: NA; cdr3_nt: TGCAGTGCTTCTGACAGCGCCTACAATGAGCAGTTCTTC; cdr3_aa: CSASDSAYNEQFF
j_call: TRBJ2-2; v_call: TRBV7-9; clone_size: few; d_call: NA; cdr3_nt: TGTGCCAGCAGCCCCGACGGGACCGGGGAGCTGTTTTTT; cdr3_aa: CASSPDGTGELFF
j_call: TRBJ2-6; v_call: TRBV21-1; clone_size: NA; d_call: NA; cdr3_nt: TGTGCCAGCAGCAAACAAGGGAGTGGTGCCAACGTCCTGACTTTC; cdr3_aa: CASSKQGSGANVLTF
j_call: TRBJ2-3; v_call: TRBV12-3/TRBV12-4; clone_size: NA; d_call: TRBD2; cdr3_nt: TGTGCCAGCAGTGACAAAGCGGGGGGGCTCGATACGCAGTATTTT; cdr3_aa: CASSDKAGGLDTQYF
j_call: TRBJ2-7; v_call: TRBV14; clone_size: once; d_call: NA; cdr3_nt: TGTGCCAGCGGGGCGACCTCCTACGAGCAGTACTTC; cdr3_aa: CASGATSYEQYF
j_call: TRBJ1-5; v_call: TRBV4-2; clone_size: once; d_call: NA; cdr3_nt: TGTGCCAGCAGCCAAGAGGACTCGAGCAATCAGCCCCAGCATTTT; cdr3_aa: CASSQEDSSNQPQHF
j_call: TRBJ2-7; v_call: TRBV27; clone_size: few; d_call: NA; cdr3_nt: TGTGCCAGCAGTAAGGGACGCGCCTCCTACGAGCAGTACTTC; cdr3_aa: CASSKGRASYEQYF
j_call: TRBJ2-3; v_call: TRBV11-1; clone_size: NA; d_call: TRBD2; cdr3_nt: TGTGCCAGCAGCCCAAAGCGCTCTGCGGGGGACCGCACAGATACGCAGTATTTT; cdr3_aa: CASSPKRSAGDRTDTQYF
j_call: TRBJ1-2; v_call: TRBV6-5; clone_size: NA; d_call: NA; cdr3_nt: TGTGCCAGCAGTTATCGGTCCGACAGGACCAACTATGGCTACACCTTC; cdr3_aa: CASSYRSDRTNYGYTF
j_call: TRBJ2-3; v_call: TRBV2; clone_size: NA; d_call: TRBD2; cdr3_nt: TGTGCCAGCAGTAGCGGGGGGGCTAGCACAGATACGCAGTATTTT; cdr3_aa: CASSSGGASTDTQYF
j_call: TRBJ2-3; v_call: TRBV4-2; clone_size: NA; d_call: TRBD2; cdr3_nt: TGTGCCAGCAGCCAAGATCGACTAGCGGGAGGTAGCACAGATACGCAGTATTTT; cdr3_aa: CASSQDRLAGGSTDTQYF
j_call: TRBJ1-2; v_call: TRBV13; clone_size: many; d_call: TRBD1; cdr3_nt: TGTGCCAGCAGCCCGACAGGGCTTGGCTATGGCTACACCTTC; cdr3_aa: CASSPTGLGYGYTF
j_call: TRBJ2-7; v_call: TRBV20-1; clone_size: NA; d_call: TRBD2; cdr3_nt: TGCAGTGCCCAGCGAGGGCGGGGGACTAGGGAGCAGTACTTC; cdr3_aa: CSAQRGRGTREQYF
j_call: TRBJ2-5; v_call: TRBV18; clone_size: few; d_call: NA; cdr3_nt: TGTGCCAGCTCACCACCATCCCAGGGGTGGGAGACCCAGTACTTC; cdr3_aa: CASSPPSQGWETQYF
j_call: TRBJ2-5; v_call: TRBV12-3/TRBV12-4; clone_size: NA; d_call: NA; cdr3_nt: TGTGCCAGCGTCAGAGGGCCCCAAGAGACCCAGTACTTC; cdr3_aa: CASVRGPQETQYF
j_call: TRBJ2-1; v_call: TRBV7-2; clone_size: many; d_call: NA; cdr3_nt: TGTGCCAGCAGCTTAGGTGGGGGGAAGAGCTCCTACAATGAGCAGTTCTTC; cdr3_aa: CASSLGGGKSSYNEQFF
j_call: TRBJ1-2; v_call: TRBV7-2; clone_size: few; d_call: TRBD1; cdr3_nt: TGTGCCAGCAGCCTAGGACAGGGTCGTTATGGCTACACCTTC; cdr3_aa: CASSLGQGRYGYTF
j_call: TRBJ2-7; v_call: TRBV11-2; clone_size: many; d_call: NA; cdr3_nt: TGTGCCAGCAGTTCGGTTCCGCGGGACCAGCACTACGAGCAGTACTTC; cdr3_aa: CASSSVPRDQHYEQYF
j_call: TRBJ1-1; v_call: TRBV29-1; clone_size: NA; d_call: TRBD1; cdr3_nt: TGCAGCGTGATGGGACAGTCTCTCACTGGTTTCTTT; cdr3_aa: CSVMGQSLTGFF
j_call: TRBJ2-1; v_call: TRBV20-1; clone_size: many; d_call: TRBD2; cdr3_nt: TGCAGTGCTAGATCGGGACTAGGCAATGAGCAGTTCTTC; cdr3_aa: CSARSGLGNEQFF
j_call: TRBJ1-2; v_call: TRBV28; clone_size: few; d_call: TRBD1; cdr3_nt: TGTGCCAGCAGTTCCCGACAGGGTAGAGGCGGCTACACCTTC; cdr3_aa: CASSSRQGRGGYTF
j_call: TRBJ1-1; v_call: TRBV14; clone_size: NA; d_call: NA; cdr3_nt: TGTGCCAGCAGCCAAGATAGGCGCGCTGAAGCTTTCTTT; cdr3_aa: CASSQDRRAEAFF
j_call: TRBJ2-7; v_call: TRBV2; clone_size: NA; d_call: TRBD1; cdr3_nt: TGTGCCAGCAGTGTGGGCGGTAAGGGGGCTGACGAGCAGTACTTC; cdr3_aa: CASSVGGKGADEQYF
j_call: TRBJ2-7; v_call: TRBV28; clone_size: NA; d_call: TRBD1; cdr3_nt: TGTGCCAGCAGTTCGACAGGGATGAACTACGAGCAGTACTTC; cdr3_aa: CASSSTGMNYEQYF
j_call: TRBJ1-5; v_call: TRBV20-1; clone_size: NA; d_call: NA; cdr3_nt: TGCAGTGCTCTCCTGCTAGGGGTGGGTCAGCCCCAGCATTTT; cdr3_aa: CSALLLGVGQPQHF
j_call: TRBJ2-2; v_call: TRBV15; clone_size: NA; d_call: NA; cdr3_nt: TGTGCCACCAGCAGAGCCACTCCGGGACGGTTAAACACCGGGGAGCTGTTTTTT; cdr3_aa: CATSRATPGRLNTGELFF
j_call: TRBJ2-7; v_call: TRBV6-5; clone_size: NA; d_call: NA; cdr3_nt: TGTGCCAGCAGTTACCTGGCTGAGGCTGCCTACGAGCAGTACTTC; cdr3_aa: CASSYLAEAAYEQYF